This TCR beta chain was sequenced in a study of cytomegalovirus exposure and HLA in healthy donors. Overall study: As an earlier analysis found, about 200 million T cells yielded fewer than 130 million unique TCR beta sequences.

General study points: Some highly shared sequence variants likely arose as a pipeline artifact. As a later analysis showed, a missense DCLRE1C variant was linked to trimming of TCR beta V- and J-genes. TCR beta V segments were, for the most part, productive about 87% or about 30% of the time in an earlier analysis.

This CDR3 spans 15 amino acids. Germline loops: CDR1 SGDLS, CDR2 YYNGEE. The trim removed 2 bases at V and 1 base at J, leaving 4 bases unmatched. PCR used 60 Vbeta primers and 13 Jbeta primers. This table comes from immunoSEQ multiplex PCR, and its TCRdb copy is limited to in-frame clones, with some not included. The sample records 100,000 to 150,000 clones, around four fifths being singletons. A note on this clone: The antigen is not known.

The V gene is TRBV9, the J gene TRBJ2-7, with 9 nucleotides matching TRBD2. Sequenced sample: PBMCs. This TCR derives from a woman aged 35 to 49 in good health and CMV-seropositive. The CDR3 loop is CASSVSGRGSYEQYF. CDR3 coding DNA: TGTGCCAGCAGCGTTAGCGGGAGAGGGTCCTACGAGCAGTACTTC.